The 26 T cell receptor beta chains below were found in one sample sequenced in a study of blood T cell repertoires in COVID-19. Profiled with immunoSEQ multiplex PCR; TCRdb holds only in-frame clones, not every one. The sample yields about 210,000 clones, under 90% seen once. The sequenced sample was peripheral blood. The source of these receptors is a woman in her forties with active or convalescent COVID-19.

By share, this clone counts as medium-sized (0.01 to 0.1%). This chain uses TRBV6-2 or TRBV6-3 with TRBJ2-2; perhaps TRBD1 as D (5 bases). The CDR3 runs to 14 residues. V lost 2 bases and J lost 6, with 10 bases in between. Germline CDR1 MNHEY, CDR2 SVGEGT. The CDR3 DNA reads as TGTGCCAGCAGTTACAACCTAGGGGCCGGGGAGCTGTTTTTT. It translates to CASSYNLGAGELFF.

The V and J genes are TRBV2 and TRBJ1-5, with a possible D match to TRBD1 (5 bases). V lost 3 bases to trimming and J lost 6 bases, with 9 bases between them. Germline values: CDR1 SNHLY, CDR2 FYNNEI. This CDR3 region has 13 residues. CDR3 coding DNA: TGTGCCAGCAGTGAGGAGGGGATTCAGCCCCAGCATTTT. Translation: CASSEEGIQPQHF.

This chain connects TRBV11-2 to TRBJ2-7, with 14 bases fitting TRBD2. The germline V gene has CDR1 SGHAT and CDR2 FQNNGV. The junction had 3 bases not matched to a gene; V was cut back by 5 bases and J by 6 bases. The CDR3 is 14 residues long. CDR3 amino acids: CASSPGTSGGEQYF. The CDR3 DNA reads as TGTGCCAGCAGCCCCGGGACTAGCGGGGGCGAGCAGTACTTC.

The rearrangement joins TRBV19 to TRBJ1-1, with a weak D call TRBD1 (5 bases). Trimming stripped 3 bases from V and 0 bases from J, with 11 bases between. Germline V lookup: CDR1 LNHDA, CDR2 SQIVND (reference sequence). This CDR3 spans 15 amino acids. Written as DNA, the CDR3 is TGTGCCAGTAGTATCTCAGGGTTTCTGAACACTGAAGCTTTCTTT. Its protein product is CASSISGFLNTEAFF. The full variable domain, in which reference TRBV19 and TRBJ1-1 provide the parts outside the CDR3, is DGGITQSPKYLFRKEGQNVTLSCEQNLNHDAMYWYRQDPGQGLRLIYYSQIVNDFQKGDIAEGYSVSREKKESFPLTVTSAQKNPTAFYLCASSISGFLNTEAFFGQGTRLTVV.

The chain joins TRBV30 to TRBJ1-5; 7 nucleotides line up with TRBD1. The CDR3 runs to 13 residues. V trimming: 3 bases; J trimming: 7 bases; junction bases outside the gene matches: 6. Germline V gives CDR1 GTSNPN, CDR2 SVGIG (reference sequence). This chain's CDR3 is CAWSLGGRQPQHF. The CDR3 coding sequence is TGTGCCTGGAGCCTAGGGGGCCGCCAGCCCCAGCATTTT.

This clone was observed a few times. This rearrangement joins TRBV21-1 to TRBJ1-6; the tabulated D call, TRBD1, remains unverified against the DNA. TRBV21-1 is a pseudogene locus. The CDR3 length is 20 residues. CDR3: CASSKGRDRGQYSYNSPLHF. For the CDR3, the DNA is TGTGCCAGCAGCAAAGGGAGGGACAGGGGACAGTATTCCTATAATTCACCCCTCCACTTT.

This clone showed up just once. The V and J genes are TRBV19 and TRBJ2-1; D remains unclear. V lost 3 bases, J lost 1 base, and 4 bases lay in between. The CDR3 loop spans 13 amino acids. Germline V gives CDR1 LNHDA, CDR2 SQIVND (reference sequence). CDR3 residues: CASSIGSYNEQFF. The DNA for the CDR3 is TGTGCCAGTAGTATCGGGTCCTACAATGAGCAGTTCTTC.

V gene TRBV7-2 combines with J gene TRBJ2-5; tentatively, D is TRBD1 or TRBD2 (9 bases each). The V end was cut by 4 bases, the J end by 6 bases, with 27 bases between. Looked up from germline, CDR1 is SGHTA and CDR2 is FQGNSA. The CDR3 loop spans 18 amino acids. CDR3 sequence reads: CASSSRTGAGGGAQTQYF. For the CDR3, the DNA is TGTGCCAGCAGCTCTAGGACAGGGGCTGGCGGGGGGGCCCAGACCCAGTACTTC. Full variable domain (missing parts from reference TRBV7-2 and TRBJ2-5): GAGVSQSPSNKVTEKGKDVELRCDPISGHTALYWYRQSLGQGLEFLIYFQGNSAPDKSGLPSDRFSAERTGGSVSTLTIQRTQQEDSAVYLCASSSRTGAGGGAQTQYFGPGTRLLVL.

The chain has TRBV27 and TRBJ1-6; 7 nucleotides match TRBD1. This CDR3 is built from 16 residues. Germline CDR1 is MNHEY and CDR2 is SMNVEV (reference sequence). V shed 7 bases, J shed 3 bases, and the junction held 9 bases outside the gene matches. CDR3 in DNA: TGTGCCAGCAACATGAACCGGGACAGCTATAATTCACCCCTCCACTTT. Translated: CASNMNRDSYNSPLHF.

The chain couples TRBV5-1 to TRBJ1-1; tentative D call: TRBD1 (6 bases). Germline V gene sequence: CDR1 SGHRS, CDR2 YFSETQ. Trimming removed 4 bases at V and 1 base at J, with 14 bases between. This CDR3 is 15 amino acids long. The CDR3 is CASSVETGGNTEAFF. CDR3 DNA sequence: TGCGCCAGCAGCGTAGAGACAGGAGGGAACACTGAAGCTTTCTTT.

The table lists this clone with a count of one. The chain is built from TRBV11-2 and TRBJ2-1; D remains ambiguous. Germline loops: CDR1 SGHAT, CDR2 FQNNGV. CDR3 size: 13 residues. Trimming removed 7 bases from V and 9 bases from J, with 16 bases in between. The CDR3: CASNQQPVGEQFF. Written as DNA, the CDR3 is TGTGCCAGCAACCAACAGCCGGTAGGTGAGCAGTTCTTC.

V is TRBV6-1 and J is TRBJ1-6, with D maybe TRBD1 (5 bases). Germline CDR1 MNHNS, CDR2 SASEGT. This CDR3 has 19 amino acids. Trimming stripped 2 bases from V and 0 bases from J, with 17 bases between. The chain's CDR3 is CASSERWAGLSSYNSPLHF. The CDR3 coding sequence is TGTGCCAGCAGTGAACGCTGGGCAGGGCTTAGCTCCTATAATTCACCCCTCCACTTT.

This chain links TRBV5-1 with TRBJ2-1; D may be TRBD1 (6 bases). V was pared by 4 bases and J by 7 bases, with 12 bases between. In germline, CDR1 is SGHRS, CDR2 YFSETQ. The CDR3 totals 13 residues. Here the CDR3 DNA reads TGCGCCAGCAGCCCAGGACAGCCAAATGAGCAGTTCTTC. Translation: CASSPGQPNEQFF. Drawing the rest from reference TRBV5-1 and TRBJ2-1, the complete variable domain is KAGVTQTPRYLIKTRGQQVTLSCSPISGHRSVSWYQQTPGQGLQFLFEYFSETQRNKGNFPGRFSGRQFSNSRSEMNVSTLELGDSALYLCASSPGQPNEQFFGPGTRLTVL.

The chain combines TRBV28 with TRBJ1-2; no clear D. Germline CDR1 and CDR2: MDHEN and SYDVKM. The CDR3 is made up of 15 amino acids. The V end was cut by 3 bases, the J end by 2 bases, with 13 bases between. This CDR3 reads CASSFPSVGNYGYTF. CDR3 coding DNA: TGTGCCAGCAGTTTCCCCTCGGTGGGCAACTATGGCTACACCTTC.

This clone was observed once. V gene TRBV12-3 or TRBV12-4 combines with J gene TRBJ1-2; D unresolved. The ends were cut back, 2 bases at V and 10 bases at J, with 11 bases in the middle. This CDR3 has 12 residues. This chain's CDR3 is CASSLNQVLYTF. The CDR3 coding sequence is TGTGCCAGCAGTTTAAATCAGGTACTCTACACCTTC.

The chain is built from TRBV5-8 and TRBJ2-1, with 14 bases lining up with TRBD2. Germline V lookup: CDR1 SGHTS, CDR2 YDEGEE. The length of the CDR3 is 19 residues. The V gene end was trimmed by 4 bases and the J gene end by 0 bases; junction bases not matched to a gene: 9. CDR3 region: CASSPGLAGGGSSYNEQFF. CDR3 sequence (DNA): TGTGCCAGCAGCCCCGGACTAGCGGGAGGAGGAAGCTCCTACAATGAGCAGTTCTTC.

A few counts support this clone. The CDR3 sequence is CASSQGAGGYNEQFF. CDR3 in DNA: TGCGCCAGCAGCCAAGGAGCGGGGGGTTACAATGAGCAGTTCTTC. The rearrangement uses TRBV4-3 and TRBJ2-1; 9 positions agree with TRBD2. CDR3 length: 15 amino acids. The V segment lost 1 base and the J segment 4 bases; nucleotides outside the gene matches: 2. Germline V gene data show CDR1 as LGHNA and CDR2 as YSLEER.

The chain joins TRBV5-1 to TRBJ1-1, with D possibly TRBD1 on 6 matching bases. The ends were cut back, 5 bases at V and 1 base at J, with 9 bases in the middle. This CDR3 has 13 amino acids. Germline V gene sequence: CDR1 SGHRS, CDR2 YFSETQ. The CDR3 loop reads CASSRGGNTEAFF. For the CDR3, the DNA is TGCGCCAGCAGTCGAGGGGGGAACACTGAAGCTTTCTTT.

This clone has just a few counts. The rearrangement joins TRBV7-9 to TRBJ1-2; no definite D call. The CDR3 runs 15 residues. Trimming cost V 1 base and J 7 bases, with 16 bases left between them. Per the germline V gene, CDR1 is SEHNR and CDR2 is FQNEAQ (reference sequence). The DNA for the CDR3 is TGTGCCAGCAGCTTAGGCTTCGGCGGCACCCTTGGCTACACCTTC. The encoded protein is CASSLGFGGTLGYTF.

This clone was seen a single time. The chain carries TRBV3-1 (or the pseudogene TRBV3-2) and TRBJ2-7; 10 nucleotides match TRBD2. CDR1 is LGHDT, CDR2 YNNKEL, per germline (reference sequence). V lost 4 bases and J lost 0; bases outside the gene matches: 12. The CDR3 loop spans 18 amino acids. The CDR3 spells CASSPGHPGTSDSYEQYF. In DNA form, the CDR3 reads TGTGCCAGCAGCCCAGGACACCCTGGGACTAGCGACTCCTACGAGCAGTACTTC.

The J gene is TRBJ1-1, the V gene TRBV7-3; D may be TRBD1 (5 bases). This CDR3 comprises 12 residues. In germline, CDR1 is SGHTA, CDR2 FQGTGA. Trimming shortened V by 5 bases and J by 7 bases, and 11 bases separated the two germline ends. The CDR3 loop is CASSLPQGEAFF. The CDR3 nucleotides read TGTGCCAGCAGCCTACCCCAGGGTGAAGCTTTCTTT.

The rearrangement uses TRBV5-1 and TRBJ1-2; 7 nucleotides line up with TRBD1. The CDR3 extends over 14 amino acids. The junction had 9 bases not matched to a gene; V was cut back by 4 bases and J by 6 bases. Germline loops: CDR1 SGHRS, CDR2 YFSETQ. CDR3 DNA: TGCGCCAGCAGCAGACAGGGCTCGGCTGATGGCTACACCTTC. It codes for CASSRQGSADGYTF.

As DNA, the CDR3 is TGTGCCAGCAGCTCGGGTTGGCAGACTGGAAACACCATATATTTT. This sequence encodes CASSSGWQTGNTIYF. The chain couples TRBV9 to TRBJ1-3, with no clear D. Germline loops: CDR1 SGDLS, CDR2 YYNGEE. This CDR3 has 15 amino acids. Deletions cut 4 bases from V and 2 bases from J, with 13 bases between.

This CDR3 reads CASTLQAGSGNTIYF. CDR3 DNA: TGTGCCAGCACCCTCCAGGCAGGCTCTGGAAACACCATATATTTT. The chain is built from TRBV6-5 and TRBJ1-3; no definite D call. The V gene's germline CDR1 is MNHEY and CDR2 SVGAGI. CDR3 length: 15 amino acids. Trimming removed 7 bases at V and 0 bases at J, with 13 bases between.

This rearrangement joins TRBV19 to TRBJ1-1; D is ambiguous. Germline values: CDR1 LNHDA, CDR2 SQIVND (reference sequence). V gave up 4 bases and J gave up 5 bases, with 11 bases separating them. This CDR3 region has 13 residues. CDR3 sequence (DNA): TGTGCCAGTAGTAGGGAGGTAGGGACTGAAGCTTTCTTT. Protein sequence: CASSREVGTEAFF.

V usage is TRBV7-6 and J usage is TRBJ2-2; D not resolved. The CDR3 has 14 amino acids. V dropped 2 bases and J dropped 5 bases, with 9 bases sitting between them. Germline assignment: CDR1 SGHVS and CDR2 FNYEAQ. CDR3 sequence (DNA): TGTGCCAGCAGCTTACCCCTCGTAACCGGGGAGCTGTTTTTT. Protein product: CASSLPLVTGELFF.